These 19 T cell receptor beta chains originate from one sample sequenced in a study of T cell repertoires in cytomegalovirus infection. For these TCRs, the target antigens are not known. TCRdb recomputed calls from the reads with MiXCR, one row per CDR3 protein. The sample lists fewer than 55,000 distinct CDR3 sequences, around a fifth occurring once. The sample consisted of CD8+ T cells from cultured PBMCs, taken from culture after CMV antigen stimulation. The source of these receptors is a human donor in good health (CMV status not recorded). Some clones in this sample may be carry-over from other donors' samples.

This clonotype has more than one count but fewer than ten. V and J are TRBV4-1 and TRBJ1-2, with a tentative D call TRBD1 (5 bases). V was trimmed by 4 bases and J by 4 bases, leaving 19 bases between them. CDR1 is MGHRA, CDR2 YSYEKL, per germline. The CDR3 contains 16 residues. CDR3 in DNA: TGCGCCAGCAGCCCCGATCAGGGATCGGGTCTCTATGGCTACACCTTC. It is translated as CASSPDQGSGLYGYTF.

There are a few counts of this clonotype. CDR3 residues: CASSGLTLGQGTNTGELFF. Here the CDR3 DNA reads TGTGCCAGCAGCGGACTAACCCTGGGGCAGGGGACCAACACCGGGGAGCTGTTTTTT. The chain uses TRBV4-2 and TRBJ2-2, with D possibly being TRBD1 or TRBD2 (6 bases each). V was clipped by 5 bases and J by 2 bases, with 24 bases between them. Germline CDR1 is LGHNA and CDR2 is YNFKEQ. CDR3 size: 19 residues.

This clonotype has only a few counts. The gene calls are TRBV7-6 and TRBJ2-3, with 13 bases aligning to TRBD2. The V segment lost 3 bases and the J segment 4 bases; nucleotides outside the gene matches: 4. The V gene's germline CDR1 is SGHVS and CDR2 FNYEAQ. CDR3 size: 16 residues. The CDR3 reads CASSLGLAGRSDTQYF. The CDR3 region has the DNA TGTGCCAGCAGCTTGGGACTAGCGGGGAGGTCAGATACGCAGTATTTT.

J is TRBJ2-3 and V is TRBV28; TRBD2 agrees at 13 bases. CDR1 is MDHEN, CDR2 SYDVKM, per germline. The CDR3 extends over 16 amino acids. Losses at the gene ends were 7 bases for V and 2 bases for J; bases not matched to a gene: 6. The chain's CDR3 is CASTRTSGGPTDTQYF. The CDR3, as DNA: TGTGCCAGCACCCGGACTAGCGGGGGACCCACAGATACGCAGTATTTT.

V and J are TRBV5-5 and TRBJ2-1, with TRBD1 matching over 8 bases. Germline CDR1 is SGHKS and CDR2 is YYEKEE (reference sequence). Trimming at V came to 3 bases and at J to 3 bases, leaving 11 bases not matched to a gene. The CDR3 contains 17 residues. CDR3 DNA sequence: TGTGCCAGCAGCTGGGCCCCTAACAGGGGGGTCTACAATGAGCAGTTCTTC. It translates to CASSWAPNRGVYNEQFF.

Written as DNA, the CDR3 is TGTGCCAGCACCCCCGGGGGGGTGAAATACGAGCAGTACTTC. It specifies CASTPGGVKYEQYF. The chain couples TRBV12-3 or TRBV12-4 to TRBJ2-7; TRBD2 agrees at 8 bases. The trim removed 7 bases at V and 4 bases at J, leaving 9 bases unmatched. The CDR3 consists of 14 residues.

This clonotype was picked up a small number of times. This sequence joins TRBV6-6 and TRBJ1-1, with a weak D call TRBD1 (5 bases). V was cut by 0 bases and J by 4 bases, with 15 bases left in between. This CDR3 region has 16 residues. Germline V gene data show CDR1 as MNHNY and CDR2 as SVGAGI (reference sequence). The CDR3 reads CASSYSKTGGSTEAFF. The CDR3 coding sequence is TGTGCCAGCAGTTACTCGAAAACGGGGGGAAGCACTGAAGCTTTCTTT.

This clonotype was seen a handful of times. The chain has TRBV7-2 and TRBJ1-2; D call uncertain. Germline V gene data show CDR1 as SGHTA and CDR2 as FQGNSA. The V and J ends lost 7 bases and 0 bases respectively, with 9 bases between them. The CDR3 spans 13 residues. DNA for the CDR3: TGTGCCAGCACCCCTGGGTCTAACTATGGCTACACCTTC. It yields the protein CASTPGSNYGYTF.

V gene TRBV7-6 combines with J gene TRBJ2-7; 9 nucleotides agree with TRBD1. After removal of 4 bases from V and 4 bases from J, the junction contained 5 bases not matched to a gene. Germline CDR1 SGHVS, CDR2 FNYEAQ. This CDR3 contains 14 residues. CDR3 coding DNA: TGTGCCAGCAGCTGGGGACAGGGATCGTACGAGCAGTACTTC. It codes for CASSWGQGSYEQYF.

The chain combines TRBV11-2 with TRBJ1-6; possibly TRBD1 for D (6 bases). This CDR3 contains 18 residues. V was pared by 5 bases and J by 10 bases, with 27 bases between. Per germline, CDR1 SGHAT and CDR2 FQNNGV. The CDR3 here is CASSAPAKKVKTGSPLHF. The CDR3 DNA reads TGTGCCAGCAGCGCCCCCGCCAAGAAAGTCAAGACAGGATCACCCCTCCACTTT.

This clonotype was counted between two and nine times. In DNA form, the CDR3 reads TGTGCCAGCATTCTGACTAGCGGGGGGGGATTTGAGCAGTTCTTC. It specifies CASILTSGGGFEQFF. The V call is TRBV5-6, the J call TRBJ2-1, with TRBD2 matching over 14 bases. The CDR3 consists of 15 residues. Germline values: CDR1 SGHDT, CDR2 YYEEEE. Trimming removed 6 bases from V and 9 bases from J; junction bases left unmatched: 8. The full variable domain, its missing parts supplied by reference TRBV5-6 and TRBJ2-1, is DAGVTQSPTHLIKTRGQQVTLRCSPKSGHDTVSWYQQALGQGPQFIFQYYEEEERQRGNFPDRFSGHQFPNYSSELNVNALLLGDSALYLCASILTSGGGFEQFFGPGTRLTVL.

About this clonotype: Because the CDR3 is missing its conserved closing phenylalanine or tryptophan, this is likely a read error. V and J are TRBV15 and TRBJ2-7, with D possibly TRBD2 on 5 matching bases. CDR3 length: 15 amino acids. Germline V gene lookup returns CDR1 LNHNV and CDR2 YYDKDF (reference sequence). The V and J ends lost 1 base and 3 bases respectively, with 13 bases between them. CDR3 protein: CATSRVGETYYEQYL. CDR3 nucleotides: TGTGCCACCAGCAGAGTCGGGGAAACCTACTACGAGCAGTACTTG.

V usage is TRBV7-6 and J usage is TRBJ2-5; 12 nucleotides align to TRBD1. This CDR3 is 17 amino acids long. V lost 5 bases, J lost 0 bases, and 7 bases stayed unmatched. Germline assignment: CDR1 SGHVS and CDR2 FNYEAQ. This CDR3 is CASSRDRGRENQETQYF. For the CDR3, the DNA is TGTGCCAGCAGCCGGGACAGGGGGCGCGAAAACCAAGAGACCCAGTACTTC.

The chain employs TRBV18 and TRBJ2-7; a weak D match, TRBD2 (6 bases). The V end was cut by 0 bases, the J end by 0 bases, with 9 bases between. This CDR3 has 15 residues. Germline lookup yields CDR1 KGHSH and CDR2 LQKENI. CDR3: CASSPPVGGSYEQYF. The DNA of the CDR3 is TGTGCCAGCTCACCACCAGTGGGGGGCTCCTACGAGCAGTACTTC. The full variable domain, rest sourced from reference TRBV18 and TRBJ2-7, is NAGVMQNPRHLVRRRGQEARLRCSPMKGHSHVYWYRQLPEEGLKFMVYLQKENIIDESGMPKERFSAEFPKEGPSILRIQQVVRGDSAAYFCASSPPVGGSYEQYFGPGTRLTVT.

This clonotype was counted only a few times. The chain uses TRBV7-8 and TRBJ1-2, with D perhaps matching TRBD1 (6 bases). The CDR3 runs to 17 residues. V dropped 0 bases and J dropped 5 bases, with 19 bases sitting between them. Germline V gives CDR1 SGHVS, CDR2 FQNEAQ. The CDR3 DNA follows: TGTGCCAGCAGCTTAGCCCTGGACAGCATGGATCTTTATGGCTACACCTTC. It translates to CASSLALDSMDLYGYTF.

J is TRBJ2-7 and V is TRBV14, with D possibly TRBD2 on 6 matching bases. Germline-derived CDR1 and CDR2 are SGHDN and FVKESK. The ends were cut back, 1 base at V and 3 bases at J, with 25 bases in the middle. The CDR3 has 19 amino acids. The CDR3 DNA is TGTGCCAGCAGCCAAGCCGACCCCCTCGGGACTCCGCTGGTCTACGAGCAGTACTTC. Amino acid sequence: CASSQADPLGTPLVYEQYF.

This clonotype showed up many times. The rearrangement uses TRBV7-8 and TRBJ1-1; no clear D gene. The V gene lost 5 bases and the J gene lost 6 bases, with 13 bases spanning the gap. The germline V gene has CDR1 SGHVS and CDR2 FQNEAQ. The CDR3 extends over 13 amino acids. The CDR3 DNA is TGTGCCAGCAGCCTACAACTAGGTTCTGAAGCTTTCTTT. It codes for CASSLQLGSEAFF.

This clonotype was seen only a few times. J is TRBJ1-1 and V is TRBV19, with unresolved D. V dropped 1 base and J dropped 2 bases, with 5 bases sitting between them. Germline CDR1 and CDR2: LNHDA and SQIVND (reference sequence). The CDR3 is made up of 13 amino acids. CDR3 sequence: CASSIGDNTEAFF. CDR3 DNA: TGTGCCAGTAGTATAGGAGACAACACTGAAGCTTTCTTT. The full variable domain, with the rest looked up from reference TRBV19 and TRBJ1-1, is DGGITQSPKYLFRKEGQNVTLSCEQNLNHDAMYWYRQDPGQGLRLIYYSQIVNDFQKGDIAEGYSVSREKKESFPLTVTSAQKNPTAFYLCASSIGDNTEAFFGQGTRLTVV.

This clonotype was counted between two and nine times. The V and J genes are TRBV7-9 and TRBJ2-7; no clear D. V lost 5 bases to trimming and J lost 0 bases, with 11 bases between them. This CDR3 comprises 14 residues. Germline values: CDR1 SEHNR, CDR2 FQNEAQ (reference sequence). The CDR3 coding sequence is TGTGCCAGCAGCCACCCCGGGCCCTCCTACGAGCAGTACTTC. This codes for CASSHPGPSYEQYF.